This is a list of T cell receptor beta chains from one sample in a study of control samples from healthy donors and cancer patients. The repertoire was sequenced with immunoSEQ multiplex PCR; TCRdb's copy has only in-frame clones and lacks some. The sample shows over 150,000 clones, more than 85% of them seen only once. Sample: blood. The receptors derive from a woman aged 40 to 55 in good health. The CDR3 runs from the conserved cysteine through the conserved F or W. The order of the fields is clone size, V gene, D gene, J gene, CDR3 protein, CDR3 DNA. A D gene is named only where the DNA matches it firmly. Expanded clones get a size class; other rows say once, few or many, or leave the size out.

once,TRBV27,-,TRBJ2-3,CASSSPGPVTQYF,TGTGCCAGCAGTTCGCCCGGGCCGGTCACGCAGTATTTT
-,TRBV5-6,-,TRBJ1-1,CASRGGGTEAFF,TGTGCCAGCAGAGGGGGGGGCACTGAAGCTTTCTTT
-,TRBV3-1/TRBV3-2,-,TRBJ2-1,CASSRGQSSYNEQFF,TGTGCCAGCAGCCGGGGGCAGAGCTCCTACAATGAGCAGTTCTTC
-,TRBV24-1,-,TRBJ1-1,CATSDNDRVPPNTEAFF,TGTGCCACCAGTGATAACGACCGGGTCCCCCCGAACACTGAAGCTTTCTTT
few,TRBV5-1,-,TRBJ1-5,CASSLDPNQPQHF,TGCGCCAGCAGCTTGGACCCCAATCAGCCCCAGCATTTT
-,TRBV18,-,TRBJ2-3,CASSKTGKPTRGASTDTQYF,TGTGCCAGCTCAAAAACCGGGAAGCCAACCAGGGGTGCTAGCACAGATACGCAGTATTTT
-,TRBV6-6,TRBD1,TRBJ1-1,CASSYYTGTGGPKAFF,TGTGCCAGCAGTTACTACACCGGGACAGGGGGCCCTAAGGCTTTCTTT
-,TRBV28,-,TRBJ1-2,CASSLSAGYNYGYTF,TGTGCCAGCAGTTTATCAGCAGGGTACAACTATGGCTACACCTTC
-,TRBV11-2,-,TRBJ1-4,CASSLGGVNEKLFF,TGTGCCAGCAGCTTAGGGGGGGTTAATGAAAAACTGTTTTTT
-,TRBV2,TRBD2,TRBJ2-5,CASSATSGGETQYF,TGTGCCAGCAGTGCGACTAGCGGAGGGGAGACCCAGTACTTC
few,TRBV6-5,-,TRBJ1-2,CASREDVPRGYTF,TGTGCCAGCAGAGAGGACGTCCCAAGGGGCTACACCTTC
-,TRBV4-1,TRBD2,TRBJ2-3,CASSQLAGGTDTQYF,TGCGCCAGCAGCCAACTAGCGGGGGGCACAGATACGCAGTATTTT
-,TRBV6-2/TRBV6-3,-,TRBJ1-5,CASSPRNQPQHF,TGTGCCAGCAGTCCACGGAATCAGCCCCAGCATTTT
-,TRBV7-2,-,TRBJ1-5,CASSFNGYQPQHF,TGTGCCAGCAGCTTTAACGGATATCAGCCCCAGCATTTT
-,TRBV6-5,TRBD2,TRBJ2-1,CASSWLAGGDEQFF,TGTGCCAGCAGTTGGCTAGCGGGGGGCGATGAGCAGTTCTTC
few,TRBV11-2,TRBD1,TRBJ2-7,CASSLGQHYEQYF,TGTGCCAGCAGCTTGGGACAGCACTACGAGCAGTACTTC
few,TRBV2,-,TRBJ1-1,CASSGGNTEAFF,TGTGCCAGCAGTGGAGGGAACACTGAAGCTTTCTTT
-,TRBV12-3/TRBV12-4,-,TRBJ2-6,CASSPGDNVLTF,TGTGCCAGCAGTCCTGGAGACAACGTCCTGACTTTC
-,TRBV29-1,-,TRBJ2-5,CSVVGGVQTQYF,TGCAGCGTCGTAGGAGGGGTGCAGACCCAGTACTTC
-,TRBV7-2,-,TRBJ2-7,CASSSQRPLEQYF,TGTGCCAGCAGCTCTCAGCGGCCCCTCGAGCAGTACTTC
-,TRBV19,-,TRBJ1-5,CASSPTGSSNQPQHF,TGTGCCAGTAGTCCGACAGGATCTAGCAATCAGCCCCAGCATTTT
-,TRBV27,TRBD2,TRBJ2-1,CASSPSGGHSYNEQFF,TGTGCCAGCAGCCCCTCGGGGGGGCACTCCTACAATGAGCAGTTCTTC
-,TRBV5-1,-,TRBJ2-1,CASSLDRRTYNEQFF,TGCGCCAGCAGCTTGGACAGAAGGACCTACAATGAGCAGTTCTTC
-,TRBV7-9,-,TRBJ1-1,CASSLQGGNTEAFF,TGTGCCAGCAGTTTACAGGGTGGGAACACTGAAGCTTTCTTT
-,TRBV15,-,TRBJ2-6,CATSRDRGSGANVLTF,TGTGCCACCAGCAGAGATCGGGGATCTGGGGCCAACGTCCTGACTTTC
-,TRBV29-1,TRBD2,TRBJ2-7,CSVWGLSGGESSYEQYF,TGCAGCGTGTGGGGTCTTAGCGGGGGTGAAAGCTCCTACGAGCAGTACTTC
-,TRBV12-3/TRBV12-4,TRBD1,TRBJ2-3,CASSYRDRGQYF,TGTGCCAGCAGTTACCGGGACAGGGGGCAGTATTTT
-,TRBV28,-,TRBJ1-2,CASSLRRGYSYGYTF,TGTGCCAGCAGTTTACGCAGGGGTTATAGCTATGGCTACACCTTC
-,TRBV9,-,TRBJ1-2,CASSGTGLVYGYTF,TGTGCCAGCAGCGGTACAGGGCTAGTCTATGGCTACACCTTC
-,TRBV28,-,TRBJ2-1,CASSPGGQWSYNEQFF,TGTGCCAGCAGTCCGGGGGGCCAGTGGTCCTACAATGAGCAGTTCTTC
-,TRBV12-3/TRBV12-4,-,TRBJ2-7,CASSLGFDEQYF,TGTGCCAGCAGTTTAGGGTTCGACGAGCAGTACTTC
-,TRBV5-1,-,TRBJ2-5,CASSIPPGAETQYF,TGCGCCAGCAGCATACCCCCGGGGGCAGAGACCCAGTACTTC
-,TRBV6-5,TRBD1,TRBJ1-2,CASSYQDRHGYTF,TGTGCCAGCAGTTACCAGGACAGGCATGGCTACACCTTC
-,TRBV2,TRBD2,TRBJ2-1,CASSVGLAGVNEQFF,TGTGCCAGCAGTGTGGGACTAGCGGGGGTGAATGAGCAGTTCTTC
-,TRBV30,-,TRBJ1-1,CAWSPPRRQGNTEAFF,TGTGCCTGGAGTCCCCCAAGGAGGCAGGGGAATACTGAAGCTTTCTTT
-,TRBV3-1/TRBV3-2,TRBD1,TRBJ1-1,CASSLYTDREAFF,TGTGCCAGCAGCCTTTACACGGACAGGGAAGCTTTCTTT
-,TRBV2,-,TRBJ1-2,CASSDDRYGYTF,TGTGCCAGCAGTGACGACAGATATGGCTACACCTTC
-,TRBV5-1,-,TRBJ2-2,CASSPSGGWAGELFF,TGCGCCAGCAGCCCTTCTGGGGGCTGGGCCGGGGAGCTGTTTTTT
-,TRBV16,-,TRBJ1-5,CASSQSGGEQPQHF,TGTGCCAGCAGCCAATCCGGGGGTGAACAGCCCCAGCATTTT
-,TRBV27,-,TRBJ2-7,CASSSGRVYSYEQYF,TGTGCCAGCAGTTCGGGACGGGTGTACTCCTACGAGCAGTACTTC
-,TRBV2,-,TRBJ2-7,CASSPGPYEQYF,TGTGCCAGCAGTCCGGGGCCCTACGAGCAGTACTTC